This is a list of T cell receptor beta chains from one sample in a study of OX40 agonist ivuxolimab in advanced cancers. Some clones are missing from TCRdb's copy, which holds only in-frame ones; the method was immunoSEQ multiplex PCR. This table holds 70,000 or so clones, about 82% found once. The source was CD4+ or CD8+ T cells sorted from blood, collected in a trial of the OX40 agonist ivuxolimab. All receptors come from an adult with an advanced solid tumor such as melanoma, head and neck, liver or kidney cancer. The CDR3 runs from the conserved cysteine through the conserved F or W. Rows give clone size only sometimes, using once, few, many, or a class for an expanded clone.

j_gene: TRBJ1-3; v_gene: TRBV6-1; abundance: NA; CDR3aa: CASSSEGAPGNTIYF
j_gene: TRBJ1-2; v_gene: TRBV10-1; abundance: NA; CDR3aa: CASSEVGGRGYTF
j_gene: TRBJ1-1; v_gene: TRBV14; abundance: NA; CDR3aa: CASSQGNSKGAFF
j_gene: TRBJ2-5; v_gene: TRBV5-1; abundance: NA; CDR3aa: CASSLIAGEETQYF
j_gene: TRBJ1-1; v_gene: TRBV2; abundance: NA; CDR3aa: CASSGQIKTEAFF
j_gene: TRBJ1-1; v_gene: TRBV5-1; abundance: NA; CDR3aa: CASSLVAQNTEAFF
j_gene: TRBJ1-2; v_gene: TRBV28; abundance: NA; CDR3aa: CASSGHRGSGYTF
j_gene: TRBJ1-2; v_gene: TRBV7-9; abundance: NA; CDR3aa: CASSEKYGYTF
j_gene: TRBJ2-5; v_gene: TRBV25-1; abundance: NA; CDR3aa: CASAQYQETQYF
j_gene: TRBJ2-7; v_gene: TRBV5-5; abundance: NA; CDR3aa: CASSFGVAGASIYEQYF
j_gene: TRBJ2-3; v_gene: TRBV30; abundance: NA; CDR3aa: CAWSDLSGGRDTQYF
j_gene: TRBJ1-1; v_gene: TRBV6-1; abundance: NA; CDR3aa: CASRWQGENTEAFF
j_gene: TRBJ2-4; v_gene: TRBV18; abundance: NA; CDR3aa: CASSARQGDGIQYF
j_gene: NA; v_gene: TRBV6-1; abundance: NA; CDR3aa: CASSEGESLSIYEQYF
j_gene: TRBJ2-2; v_gene: TRBV27; abundance: NA; CDR3aa: CASSDDRGLDTGELFF
j_gene: TRBJ2-7; v_gene: TRBV7-6; abundance: NA; CDR3aa: CASSSTVSSYEQYF
j_gene: TRBJ2-3; v_gene: TRBV19; abundance: NA; CDR3aa: CASSLGWGTDTQYF
j_gene: TRBJ2-4; v_gene: TRBV7-2; abundance: NA; CDR3aa: CASSLVGGKNIQYF
j_gene: TRBJ2-1; v_gene: TRBV11-3; abundance: NA; CDR3aa: CASSIGTTGNEQFF
j_gene: TRBJ2-3; v_gene: TRBV12-5; abundance: NA; CDR3aa: CASGLTPPLAGVVDTQYF
j_gene: TRBJ1-2; v_gene: TRBV6-5; abundance: NA; CDR3aa: CASSLEGSYGYTF
j_gene: TRBJ1-3; v_gene: TRBV9; abundance: NA; CDR3aa: CASSSHVGGGNTIYF
j_gene: TRBJ2-7; v_gene: TRBV19; abundance: NA; CDR3aa: CASEQGHHEQYF
j_gene: TRBJ2-7; v_gene: TRBV5-1; abundance: NA; CDR3aa: CASSLVGGRAAYEQYF
j_gene: TRBJ2-3; v_gene: TRBV28; abundance: few; CDR3aa: CASQLQGNTDTQYF
j_gene: TRBJ2-5; v_gene: TRBV7-2; abundance: NA; CDR3aa: CASSLQGAGETQYF
j_gene: TRBJ2-7; v_gene: TRBV30; abundance: NA; CDR3aa: CAWSVPGQSTYEQYF
j_gene: TRBJ2-2; v_gene: TRBV7-9; abundance: NA; CDR3aa: CASTLVSNTGELFF
j_gene: TRBJ2-7; v_gene: TRBV2; abundance: medium-sized; CDR3aa: CASTLGSEQYF
j_gene: TRBJ1-4; v_gene: TRBV6-5; abundance: NA; CDR3aa: CASTNGLSLFF
j_gene: TRBJ1-2; v_gene: TRBV19; abundance: few; CDR3aa: CASSVTGGDYGYTF
j_gene: TRBJ1-4; v_gene: TRBV6-6; abundance: NA; CDR3aa: CASSAAGTAGEKLFF
j_gene: TRBJ1-1; v_gene: TRBV5-6; abundance: NA; CDR3aa: CASSLARQGKVDTEAFF
j_gene: TRBJ2-1; v_gene: TRBV6-1; abundance: NA; CDR3aa: CASSEGGYSYNEQFF
j_gene: TRBJ2-7; v_gene: TRBV9; abundance: NA; CDR3aa: CASSVGGNSGAYEQYF
j_gene: TRBJ2-7; v_gene: TRBV19; abundance: NA; CDR3aa: CASSISPAGRGIYEQYF